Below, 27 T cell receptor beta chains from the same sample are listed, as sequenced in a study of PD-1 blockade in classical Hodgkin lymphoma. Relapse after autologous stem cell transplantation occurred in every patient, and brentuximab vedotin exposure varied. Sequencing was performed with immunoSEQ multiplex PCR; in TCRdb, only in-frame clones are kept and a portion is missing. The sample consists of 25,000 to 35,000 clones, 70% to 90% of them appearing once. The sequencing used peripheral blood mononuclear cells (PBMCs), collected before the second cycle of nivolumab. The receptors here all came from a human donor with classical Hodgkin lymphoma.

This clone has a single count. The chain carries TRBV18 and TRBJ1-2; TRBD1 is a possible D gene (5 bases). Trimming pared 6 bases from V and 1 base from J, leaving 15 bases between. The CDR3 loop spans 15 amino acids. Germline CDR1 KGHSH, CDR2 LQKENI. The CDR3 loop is CASSPEPDSNYGYTF. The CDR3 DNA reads TGTGCCAGCTCGCCAGAACCCGACAGTAACTATGGCTACACCTTC.

CDR3 in DNA: TGTGCCAGCAGCCACGCAGCGGGACTATACAATGAGCAGTTCTTC. Encoded protein: CASSHAAGLYNEQFF. The chain links TRBV5-4 to TRBJ2-1; 7 positions agree with TRBD2. Germline V CDR1 and CDR2: SGHNT, YYREEE (reference sequence). The CDR3 has 15 amino acids. V shed 4 bases and J 4 bases; nucleotides not matched to a gene: 8.

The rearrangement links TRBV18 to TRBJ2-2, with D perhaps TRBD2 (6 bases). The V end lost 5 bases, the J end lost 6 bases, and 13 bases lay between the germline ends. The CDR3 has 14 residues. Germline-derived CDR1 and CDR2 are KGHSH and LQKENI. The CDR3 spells CASSVLATAGELFF. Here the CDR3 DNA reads TGTGCCAGCTCAGTTCTAGCGACGGCCGGGGAGCTGTTTTTT.

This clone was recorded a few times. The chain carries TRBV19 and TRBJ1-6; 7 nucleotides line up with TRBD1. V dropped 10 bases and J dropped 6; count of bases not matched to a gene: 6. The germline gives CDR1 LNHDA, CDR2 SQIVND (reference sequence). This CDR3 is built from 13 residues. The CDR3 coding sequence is TGTGCCACCCGACAGGGAGGTAATTCACCCCTCCACTTT. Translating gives CATRQGGNSPLHF.

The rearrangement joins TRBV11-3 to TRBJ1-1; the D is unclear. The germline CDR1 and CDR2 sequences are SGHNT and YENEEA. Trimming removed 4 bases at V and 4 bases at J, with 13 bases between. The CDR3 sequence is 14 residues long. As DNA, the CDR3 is TGTGCCAGCAGCTATACTCTGGGGAGCACTGAAGCTTTCTTT. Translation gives CASSYTLGSTEAFF.

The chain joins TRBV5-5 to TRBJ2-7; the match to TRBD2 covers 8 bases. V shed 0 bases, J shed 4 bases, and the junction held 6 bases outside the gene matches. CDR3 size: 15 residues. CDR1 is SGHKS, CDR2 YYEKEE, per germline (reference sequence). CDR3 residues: CASSLEFSGAYEQYV. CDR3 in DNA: TGTGCCAGCAGCTTGGAGTTTAGCGGGGCTTACGAGCAGTACGTC.

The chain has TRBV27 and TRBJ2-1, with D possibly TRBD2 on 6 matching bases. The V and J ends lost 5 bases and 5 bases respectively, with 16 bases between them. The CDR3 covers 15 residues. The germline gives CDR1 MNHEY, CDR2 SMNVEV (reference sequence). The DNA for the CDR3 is TGTGCCAGCAGTCGCACGGGACTTCTGAACAATGAGCAGTTCTTC. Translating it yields CASSRTGLLNNEQFF.

In DNA form, the CDR3 reads TGTGCCAGTAGTATAGATCGGTTCCCGCCAGGGGAGGACACTGAAGCTTTCTTT. Translated: CASSIDRFPPGEDTEAFF. The chain carries TRBV19 and TRBJ1-1; possibly TRBD1 for D (6 bases). Trimming removed 0 bases from V and 3 bases from J, with 20 bases in between. CDR3 length: 18 residues. The germline V gene encodes CDR1 LNHDA and CDR2 SQIVND (reference sequence).

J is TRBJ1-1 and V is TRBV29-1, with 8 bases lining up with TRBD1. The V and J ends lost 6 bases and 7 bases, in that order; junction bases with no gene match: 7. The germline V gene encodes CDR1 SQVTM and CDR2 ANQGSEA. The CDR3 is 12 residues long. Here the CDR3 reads CSVVRGQSEAFF. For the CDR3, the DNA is TGCAGCGTAGTCAGGGGGCAGAGTGAAGCTTTCTTT.

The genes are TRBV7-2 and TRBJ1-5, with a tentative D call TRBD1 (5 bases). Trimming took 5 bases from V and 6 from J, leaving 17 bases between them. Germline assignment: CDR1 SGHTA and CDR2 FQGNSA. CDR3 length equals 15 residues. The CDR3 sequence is CASSTGGRVSQPQHF. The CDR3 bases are TGTGCCAGCAGCACCGGTGGCAGGGTGAGTCAGCCCCAGCATTTT.

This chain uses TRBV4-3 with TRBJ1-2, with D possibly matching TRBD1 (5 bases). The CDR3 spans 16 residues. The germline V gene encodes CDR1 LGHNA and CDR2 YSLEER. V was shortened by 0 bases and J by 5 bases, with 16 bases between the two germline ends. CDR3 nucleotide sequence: TGCGCCAGCAGCCAAGATATACAGGAGGGGTGGTATGGCTACACCTTC. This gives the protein CASSQDIQEGWYGYTF.

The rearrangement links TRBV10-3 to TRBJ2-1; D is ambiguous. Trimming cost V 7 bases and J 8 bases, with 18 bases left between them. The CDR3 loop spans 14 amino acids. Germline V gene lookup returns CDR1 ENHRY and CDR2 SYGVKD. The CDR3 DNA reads TGTGCCATCACCAACGGGCGTGCCGGAGATGAGCAGTTCTTC. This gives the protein CAITNGRAGDEQFF.

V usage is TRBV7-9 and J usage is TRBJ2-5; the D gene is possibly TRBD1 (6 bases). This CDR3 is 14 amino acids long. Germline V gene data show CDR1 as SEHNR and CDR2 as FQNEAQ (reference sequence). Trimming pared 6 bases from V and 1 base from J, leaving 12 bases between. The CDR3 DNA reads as TGTGCCAGCAGGGCTAGAGGGGGCCAAGAGACCCAGTACTTC. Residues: CASRARGGQETQYF.

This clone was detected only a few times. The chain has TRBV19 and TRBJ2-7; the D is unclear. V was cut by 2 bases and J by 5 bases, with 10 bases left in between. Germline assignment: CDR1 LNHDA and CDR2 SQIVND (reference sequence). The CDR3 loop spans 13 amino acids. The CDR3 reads CASSISQAHEQYF. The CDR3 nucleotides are TGTGCCAGTAGTATAAGCCAGGCACACGAGCAGTACTTC.

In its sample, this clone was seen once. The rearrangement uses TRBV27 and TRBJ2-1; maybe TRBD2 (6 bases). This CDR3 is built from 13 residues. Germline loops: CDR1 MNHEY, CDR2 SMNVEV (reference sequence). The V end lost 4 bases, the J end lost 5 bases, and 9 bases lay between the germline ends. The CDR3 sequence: CASSYGTDNEQFF. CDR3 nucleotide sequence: TGTGCCAGCAGTTACGGGACTGACAATGAGCAGTTCTTC.

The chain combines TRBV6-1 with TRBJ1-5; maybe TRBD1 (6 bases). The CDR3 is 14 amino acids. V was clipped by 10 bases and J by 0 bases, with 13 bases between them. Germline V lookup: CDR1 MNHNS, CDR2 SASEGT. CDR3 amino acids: CANSGQFSNQPQHF. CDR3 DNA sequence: TGTGCCAACAGCGGACAGTTTAGCAATCAGCCCCAGCATTTT.

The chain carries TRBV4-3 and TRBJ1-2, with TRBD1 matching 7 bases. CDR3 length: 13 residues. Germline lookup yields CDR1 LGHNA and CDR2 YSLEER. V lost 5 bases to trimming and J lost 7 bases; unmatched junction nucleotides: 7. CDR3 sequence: CASSLGTGAGYTF. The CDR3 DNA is TGCGCCAGCAGCTTGGGTACAGGGGCTGGCTACACCTTC.

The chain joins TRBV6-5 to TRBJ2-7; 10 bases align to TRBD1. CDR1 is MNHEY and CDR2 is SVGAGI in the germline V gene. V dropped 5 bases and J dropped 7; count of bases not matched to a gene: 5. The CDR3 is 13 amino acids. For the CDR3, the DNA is TGTGCCAGCAGTCCTCGGACAGGGGGGGAGCAGTACTTC. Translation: CASSPRTGGEQYF.

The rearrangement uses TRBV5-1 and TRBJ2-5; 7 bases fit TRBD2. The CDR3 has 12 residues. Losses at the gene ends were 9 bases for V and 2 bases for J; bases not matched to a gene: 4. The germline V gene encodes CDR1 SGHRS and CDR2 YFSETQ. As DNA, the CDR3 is TGCGCCACCGGGGAGGGGCAAGAGACCCAGTACTTC. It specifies CATGEGQETQYF.

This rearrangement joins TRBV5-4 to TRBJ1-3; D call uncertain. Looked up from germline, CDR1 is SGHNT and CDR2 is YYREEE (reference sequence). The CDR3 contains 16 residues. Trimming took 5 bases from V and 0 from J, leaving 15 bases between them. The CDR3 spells CASSFARESSGNTIYF. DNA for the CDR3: TGTGCCAGCAGTTTTGCTCGGGAGAGCTCTGGAAACACCATATATTTT.

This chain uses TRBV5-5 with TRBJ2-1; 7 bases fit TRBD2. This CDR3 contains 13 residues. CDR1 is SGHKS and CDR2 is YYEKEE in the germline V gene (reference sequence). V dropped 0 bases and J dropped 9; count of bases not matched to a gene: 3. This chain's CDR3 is CASSLAGGFEQFF. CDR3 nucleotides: TGTGCCAGCAGCTTGGCCGGGGGGTTTGAGCAGTTCTTC.

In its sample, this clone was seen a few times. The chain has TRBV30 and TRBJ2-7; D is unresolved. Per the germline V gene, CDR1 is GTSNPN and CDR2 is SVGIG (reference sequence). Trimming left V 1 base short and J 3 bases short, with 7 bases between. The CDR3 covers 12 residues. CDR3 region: CAWSDTFYEQYF. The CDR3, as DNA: TGTGCCTGGAGTGACACGTTCTACGAGCAGTACTTC.

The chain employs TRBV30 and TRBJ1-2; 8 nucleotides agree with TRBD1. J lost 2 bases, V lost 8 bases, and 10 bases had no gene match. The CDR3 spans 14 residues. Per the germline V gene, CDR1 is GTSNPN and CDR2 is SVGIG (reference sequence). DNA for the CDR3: TGTGCCAGAGGTTCCGGGACAGGCAACTATGGCTACACCTTC. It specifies CARGSGTGNYGYTF. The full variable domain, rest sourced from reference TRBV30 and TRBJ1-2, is SQTIHQWPATLVQPVGSPLSLECTVEGTSNPNLYWYRQAAGRGLQLLFYSVGIGQISSEVPQNLSASRPQDRQFILSSKKLLLSDSGFYLCARGSGTGNYGYTFGSGTRLTVV.

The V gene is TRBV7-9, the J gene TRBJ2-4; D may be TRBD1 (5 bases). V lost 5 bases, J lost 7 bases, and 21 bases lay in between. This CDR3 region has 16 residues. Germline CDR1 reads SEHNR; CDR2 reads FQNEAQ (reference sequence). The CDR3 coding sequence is TGTGCCAGCAGCCCCCGTTTGGGCCAGGGTTGGAACATTCAGTACTTC. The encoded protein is CASSPRLGQGWNIQYF.

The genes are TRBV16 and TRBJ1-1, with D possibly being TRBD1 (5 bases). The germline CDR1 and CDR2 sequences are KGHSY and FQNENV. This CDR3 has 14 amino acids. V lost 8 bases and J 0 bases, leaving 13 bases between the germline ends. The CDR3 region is CASSRRGMNTEAFF. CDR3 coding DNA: TGTGCCAGCTCTCGGCGGGGGATGAACACTGAAGCTTTCTTT.

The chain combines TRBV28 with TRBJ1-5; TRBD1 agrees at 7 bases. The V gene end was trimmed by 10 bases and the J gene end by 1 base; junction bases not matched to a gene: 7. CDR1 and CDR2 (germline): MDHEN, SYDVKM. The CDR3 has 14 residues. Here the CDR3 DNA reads TGTGCCATCAATACAGGGGCCAGCAATCAGCCCCAGCATTTT. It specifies CAINTGASNQPQHF.

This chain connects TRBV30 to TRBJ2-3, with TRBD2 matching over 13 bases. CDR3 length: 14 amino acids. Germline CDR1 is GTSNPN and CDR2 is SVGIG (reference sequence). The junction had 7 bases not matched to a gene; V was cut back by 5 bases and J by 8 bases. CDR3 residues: CAWGTSGGAATQYF. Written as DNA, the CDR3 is TGTGCCTGGGGAACTAGCGGGGGGGCCGCTACGCAGTATTTT.